This TCR beta chain was recovered during a study of regulatory T cells in long-lasting Graves disease listed by TCRdb under 2021. Looking at the study overall: Persistent Graves' disease was defined as antithyroid drug treatment for over 5 years with persistently positive TSH receptor autoantibodies. This study used TCR sequencing and RNA sequencing of peripheral blood to compare persistent Graves' disease patients against newly diagnosed Graves' disease patients. The study was conducted in China and was registered as a clinical trial. A total of about 33 samples underwent TCR sequencing, from some 13 patients with persistent Graves' disease and 20 or so patients with newly diagnosed Graves' disease. In the clinical cohort, patients with persistent Graves' disease had used antithyroid drugs for an average of around 9.3 years.

The CDR3 goes from the cysteine to the phenylalanine over 15 residues. The entry retains the CDR3 DNA only, 45 bases that are in frame from base 1. V lost 3 bases and J lost 4 bases, and the count of bases not matched to a germline gene is 7. Reading the germline V gene (reference sequence) gives CDR1 LNHDA and CDR2 SQIVND. The time point tag for this specimen amounts to: persistent/refractory GD, antithyroid drugs over 5 years with positive TRAb. RNA was extracted from PBMCs in TRIzol for both TCR sequencing and RNA sequencing. The diagnosis of Graves' disease was made according to American Thyroid Association guidelines. The patients came from an endocrinology department in Xi'an, China. Each patient gave 8.5 to 9.5 milliliters of peripheral blood, collected in an EDTA anticoagulant tube. Ficoll Paque Plus density gradient separation was used to isolate PBMCs, and no further T cell sorting was done. An Agilent 2100 Bioanalyzer and agarose gel were used to assess RNA quality, and a NanoDrop 2000 was used to measure RNA concentration.

About this clonotype itself: There is no known antigen for this receptor. The input lacks base qualities; no much larger clone sits a single base away.

Library preparation used multiplex PCR. Sequencer: Illumina HiSeq 4000. To build TCR beta libraries, CDR3 regions were amplified by Arm-PCR using iRepertoire HTBI primers. Before sequencing, the PCR products underwent gel purification. Per the authors' processing: Across samples, around 58 TRBV and 13 to 15 TRBJ segments were identified and used for gene usage analysis of CDR3 amino acid clonotypes. COPE and FqMerger were used to merge the filtered high-quality paired reads into contigs. BLAST was used to align contigs to IMGT TRBV, TRBD and TRBJ reference genes, with CDR3 defined following IMGT. Any clonotype with a frequency above 0.1% was classified as a highly expanded clone. Shannon entropy was used to measure repertoire diversity, and the Gini coefficient was used to measure V-J evenness. Clonotypes shared by more than one individual were considered public. TCRdb reprocessed the public reads (quality trimming at Q25 with fastp, clone calling with MiXCR) and kept in-frame beta chains. Rows matching on CDR3 protein sequence are summarized as one entry with the most common DNA and genes. In this record, the V and J calls reflect TCRdb's handling and not the investigators' own analysis. Across this sample there are more than 650,000 distinct CDR3 sequences, with about 32% seen only once. Of the sample, under 50% falls within the top ten clones.

What the work shows at the level of the full study, not this receptor alone: The study examined only peripheral blood because the primary lesion, thyroid tissue, could not be accessed. Persistent patients shared more public clonotypes among themselves (around 2,500) than newly diagnosed patients did (roughly 910). Persistent disease showed preferential use of TRBV28, TRBJ1-2 and TRBJ2-5, whereas newly diagnosed disease favored TRBV20-1 and TRBJ2-1. Lower TCR Shannon entropy and fewer highly expanded clones were observed in persistent Graves' disease patients than in newly diagnosed patients, which suggested clonal expansion. Only the TCR beta chain was sequenced and analyzed. The authors acknowledged the small sample size as a limitation that may reduce accuracy.

The sequencing used peripheral blood mononuclear cells (PBMCs), collected when the disease was refractory, from a patient treated with antithyroid drugs. The origin of this receptor is a female donor with Graves disease. The chain couples TRBV19 to TRBJ1-2, with 8 bases in between that match TRBD1. CDR3 loop: CASSIISGGGYGYTF. The sequence in DNA is TGTGCCAGTAGTATTATTTCAGGGGGCGGCTATGGCTACACCTTC.